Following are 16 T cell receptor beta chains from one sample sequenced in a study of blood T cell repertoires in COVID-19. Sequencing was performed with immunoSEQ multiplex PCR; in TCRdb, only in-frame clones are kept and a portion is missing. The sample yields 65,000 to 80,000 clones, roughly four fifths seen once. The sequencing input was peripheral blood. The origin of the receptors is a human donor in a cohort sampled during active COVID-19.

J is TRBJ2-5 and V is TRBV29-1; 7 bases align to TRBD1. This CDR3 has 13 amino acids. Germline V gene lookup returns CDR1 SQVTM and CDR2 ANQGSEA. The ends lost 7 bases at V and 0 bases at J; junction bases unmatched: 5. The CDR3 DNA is TGCAGCGCTAACAGGGGTAACCAAGAGACCCAGTACTTC. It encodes CSANRGNQETQYF.

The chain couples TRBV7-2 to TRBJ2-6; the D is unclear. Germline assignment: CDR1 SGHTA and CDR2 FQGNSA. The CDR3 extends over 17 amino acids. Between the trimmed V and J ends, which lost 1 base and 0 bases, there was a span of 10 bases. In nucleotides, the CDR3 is TGTGCCAGCAGCTTAGGATCTCCGGTCTCTGGGGCCAACGTCCTGACTTTC. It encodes CASSLGSPVSGANVLTF.

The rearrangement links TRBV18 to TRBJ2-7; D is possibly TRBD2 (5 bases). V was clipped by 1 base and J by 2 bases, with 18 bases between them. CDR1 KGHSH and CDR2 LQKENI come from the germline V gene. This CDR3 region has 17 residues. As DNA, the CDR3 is TGTGCCAGCTCACCACGTATCAGCCGGGGAGAAACCTACGAGCAGTACTTC. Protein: CASSPRISRGETYEQYF.

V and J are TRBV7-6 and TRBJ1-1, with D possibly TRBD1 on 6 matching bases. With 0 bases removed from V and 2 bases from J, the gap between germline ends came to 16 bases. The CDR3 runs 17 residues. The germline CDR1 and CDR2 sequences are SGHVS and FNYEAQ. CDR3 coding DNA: TGTGCCAGCAGCTTAGCCCTGGGGGGGGCGGGTAACACTGAAGCTTTCTTT. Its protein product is CASSLALGGAGNTEAFF. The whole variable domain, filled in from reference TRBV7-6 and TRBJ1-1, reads GAGVSQSPRYKVTKRGQDVALRCDPISGHVSLYWYRQALGQGPEFLTYFNYEAQQDKSGLPNDRFSAERPEGSISTLTIQRTEQRDSAMYRCASSLALGGAGNTEAFFGQGTRLTVV.

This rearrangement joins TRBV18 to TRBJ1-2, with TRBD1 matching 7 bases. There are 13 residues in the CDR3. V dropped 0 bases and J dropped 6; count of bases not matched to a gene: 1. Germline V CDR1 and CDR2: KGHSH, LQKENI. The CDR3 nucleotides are TGTGCCAGCTCACCACCGGGGACAGATGGCTACACCTTC. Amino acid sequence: CASSPPGTDGYTF. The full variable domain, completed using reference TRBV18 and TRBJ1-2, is NAGVMQNPRHLVRRRGQEARLRCSPMKGHSHVYWYRQLPEEGLKFMVYLQKENIIDESGMPKERFSAEFPKEGPSILRIQQVVRGDSAAYFCASSPPGTDGYTFGSGTRLTVV.

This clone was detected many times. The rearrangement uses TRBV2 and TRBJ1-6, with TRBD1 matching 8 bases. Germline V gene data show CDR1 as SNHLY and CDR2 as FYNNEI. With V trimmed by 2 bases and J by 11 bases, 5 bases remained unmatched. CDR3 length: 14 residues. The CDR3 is CASSESRDRTPLHF. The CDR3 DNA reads TGTGCCAGCAGTGAAAGTAGGGACAGGACACCCCTCCACTTT.

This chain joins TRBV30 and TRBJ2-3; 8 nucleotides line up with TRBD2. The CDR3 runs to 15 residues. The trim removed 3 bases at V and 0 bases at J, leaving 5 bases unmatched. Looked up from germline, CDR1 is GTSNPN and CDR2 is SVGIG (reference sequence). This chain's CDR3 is CAWRLAGRSTDTQYF. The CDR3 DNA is TGTGCCTGGAGGTTAGCGGGGAGGAGCACAGATACGCAGTATTTT.

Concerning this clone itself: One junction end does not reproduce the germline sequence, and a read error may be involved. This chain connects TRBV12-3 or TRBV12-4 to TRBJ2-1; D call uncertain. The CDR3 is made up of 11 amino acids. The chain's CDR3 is CASSSYSEQFF. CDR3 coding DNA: TGTGCCAGCAGTTCCTACAGTGAGCAGTTCTTC.

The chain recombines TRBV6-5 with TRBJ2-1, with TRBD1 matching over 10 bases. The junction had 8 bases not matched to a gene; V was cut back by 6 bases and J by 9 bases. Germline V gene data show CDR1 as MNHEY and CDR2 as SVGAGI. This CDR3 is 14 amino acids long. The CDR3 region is CASRGDRGIIEQFF. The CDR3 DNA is TGTGCCAGCAGAGGGGACAGGGGTATCATTGAGCAGTTCTTC.

The CDR3 loop is CASSLVLAGAPAEQFF. The CDR3 DNA reads as TGCGCCAGCAGCTTGGTACTAGCGGGGGCTCCGGCTGAGCAGTTCTTC. The V gene is TRBV5-1, the J gene TRBJ2-1; 11 nucleotides line up with TRBD2. The V gene end was trimmed by 0 bases and the J gene end by 9 bases; junction bases not matched to a gene: 8. CDR1 and CDR2 from the germline V gene are SGHRS and YFSETQ. The CDR3 runs to 16 residues. Full variable domain (missing parts from reference TRBV5-1 and TRBJ2-1): KAGVTQTPRYLIKTRGQQVTLSCSPISGHRSVSWYQQTPGQGLQFLFEYFSETQRNKGNFPGRFSGRQFSNSRSEMNVSTLELGDSALYLCASSLVLAGAPAEQFFGPGTRLTVL.

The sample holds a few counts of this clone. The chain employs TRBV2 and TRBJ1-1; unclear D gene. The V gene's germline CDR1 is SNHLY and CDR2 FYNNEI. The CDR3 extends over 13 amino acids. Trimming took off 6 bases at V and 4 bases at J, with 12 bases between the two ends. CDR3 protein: CASRKESSTEAFF. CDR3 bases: TGTGCCAGCAGGAAGGAGTCAAGCACTGAAGCTTTCTTT.

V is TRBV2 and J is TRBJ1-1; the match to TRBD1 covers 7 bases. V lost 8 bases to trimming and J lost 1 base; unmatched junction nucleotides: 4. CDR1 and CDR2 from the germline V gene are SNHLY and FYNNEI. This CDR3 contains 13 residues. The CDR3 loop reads CASRGQRNTEAFF. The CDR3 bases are TGTGCCAGCCGGGGACAGAGGAACACTGAAGCTTTCTTT.

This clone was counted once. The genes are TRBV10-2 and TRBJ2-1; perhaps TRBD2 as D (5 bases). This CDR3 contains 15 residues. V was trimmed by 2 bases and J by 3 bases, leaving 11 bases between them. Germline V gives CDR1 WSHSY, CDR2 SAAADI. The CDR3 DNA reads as TGCGCCAGCAGTGAGGTGGTCGGGGTCTACAATGAGCAGTTCTTC. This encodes CASSEVVGVYNEQFF.

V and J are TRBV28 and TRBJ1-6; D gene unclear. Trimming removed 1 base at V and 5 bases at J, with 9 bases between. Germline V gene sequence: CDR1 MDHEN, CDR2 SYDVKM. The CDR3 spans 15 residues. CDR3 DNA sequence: TGTGCCAGCAGTTTATTAGCCCGAAATAATTCACCCCTCCACTTT. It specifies CASSLLARNNSPLHF.

The CDR3 sequence is CASTLDRVKSPLHF. The CDR3 region has the DNA TGTGCCAGCACTTTGGACAGGGTGAAGTCACCCCTCCACTTT. The chain links TRBV6-5 to TRBJ1-6; 8 bases match TRBD1. Germline V gene sequence: CDR1 MNHEY, CDR2 SVGAGI. The CDR3 runs to 14 residues. The V segment lost 7 bases and the J segment 10 bases; nucleotides outside the gene matches: 9.

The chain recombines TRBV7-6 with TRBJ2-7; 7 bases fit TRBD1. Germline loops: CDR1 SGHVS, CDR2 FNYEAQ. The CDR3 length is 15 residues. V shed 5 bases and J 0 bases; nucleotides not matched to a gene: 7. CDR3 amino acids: CASSPRQGSSYEQYF. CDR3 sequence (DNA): TGTGCCAGCAGCCCCCGACAGGGTAGCTCCTACGAGCAGTACTTC.